The sequence of this T cell receptor (beta chain) was determined in a study of blood T cell repertoires in COVID-19. Study background: Whether acute or convalescent, the COVID-19 samples came from the United States, Italy and Spain. PBMCs, B-cell-depleted T cells, or T cells provided the cDNA or gDNA that made up the material.

The CDR3 loop spans 14 amino acids. Germline V gives CDR1 ENHRY, CDR2 SYGVKD. V lost 3 bases and J 3 bases, leaving 11 bases between the germline ends. Study processing details: Nucleated cell number was recorded as an estimate derived from reference gene primer amplification. TCRdb's table, derived via immunoSEQ multiplex PCR, lists solely in-frame clones and lacks some. From that table come the V and J calls and clone size; the DNA was used to work out D and trimming. The sample consists of 45,000 to 65,000 clones, roughly 91% of them appearing once. Sequencing was performed on peripheral blood. The source of this sequence is a man aged 50 to 60 with active COVID-19. The J gene is TRBJ2-5, the V gene TRBV10-3, with D perhaps matching TRBD2 (5 bases). The CDR3 loop is CAISDPPREETQYF. The DNA of the CDR3 is TGTGCCATCAGTGATCCCCCGAGGGAAGAGACCCAGTACTTC.